The entry below describes one TCR beta chain. Treatment reported: randomized to nivolumab then ipilimumab (arm A) or the reverse (arm B). Sorted cells were live CD3+CD8+, lacking CD19 and CD56, from PBMCs. The sample belongs to a study of sequential checkpoint blockade in melanoma. Across the study: Randomization was 1:1 between first-line nivolumab→ipilimumab and ipilimumab→nivolumab.

TCRdb's copy holds only in-frame clones and misses some; the assay was immunoSEQ multiplex PCR. The sample consists of 25,000 to 30,000 clones, 70% to 85% of them appearing once. The V segment lost 9 bases and the J segment 1 base; nucleotides outside the gene matches: 19. CDR3 length equals 18 residues. CDR1 is LNHDA, CDR2 SQIVND, per germline (reference sequence). The sample here was CD8+ T cells sorted from blood (inferred from file names), taken from a patient given nivolumab and ipilimumab in sequence. The receptor comes from a human donor with melanoma. This rearrangement joins TRBV19 to TRBJ1-1, with TRBD1 matching 8 bases. The CDR3 sequence is CASKVAGQDELGNTEAFF. The CDR3 region has the DNA TGTGCCAGCAAAGTCGCGGGACAGGATGAGTTAGGGAACACTGAAGCTTTCTTT.